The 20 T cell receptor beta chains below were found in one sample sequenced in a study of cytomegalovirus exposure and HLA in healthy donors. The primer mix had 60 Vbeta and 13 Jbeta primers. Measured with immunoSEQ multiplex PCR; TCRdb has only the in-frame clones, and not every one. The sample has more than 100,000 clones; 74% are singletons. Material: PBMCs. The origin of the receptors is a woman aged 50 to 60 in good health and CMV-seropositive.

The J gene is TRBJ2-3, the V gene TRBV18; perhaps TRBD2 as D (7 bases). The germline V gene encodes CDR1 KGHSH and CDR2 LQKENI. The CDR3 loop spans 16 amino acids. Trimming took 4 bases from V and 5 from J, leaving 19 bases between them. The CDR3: CASSREGRGPGDTQYF. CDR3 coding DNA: TGTGCCAGCTCACGTGAAGGGCGGGGGCCTGGAGATACGCAGTATTTT.

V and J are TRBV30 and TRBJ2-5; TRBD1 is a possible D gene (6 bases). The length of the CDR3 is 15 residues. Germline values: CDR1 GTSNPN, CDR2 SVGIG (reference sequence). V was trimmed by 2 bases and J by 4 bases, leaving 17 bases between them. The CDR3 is CAWSPGTILRETQYF. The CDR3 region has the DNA TGTGCCTGGAGTCCCGGGACAATTTTGAGAGAGACCCAGTACTTC.

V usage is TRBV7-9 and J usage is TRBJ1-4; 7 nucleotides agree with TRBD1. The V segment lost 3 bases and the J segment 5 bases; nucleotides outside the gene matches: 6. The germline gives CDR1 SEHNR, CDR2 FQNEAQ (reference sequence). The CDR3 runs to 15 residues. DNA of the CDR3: TGTGCCAGCAGCTTTGACCGGGACAGAAATGAAAAACTGTTTTTT. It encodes CASSFDRDRNEKLFF.

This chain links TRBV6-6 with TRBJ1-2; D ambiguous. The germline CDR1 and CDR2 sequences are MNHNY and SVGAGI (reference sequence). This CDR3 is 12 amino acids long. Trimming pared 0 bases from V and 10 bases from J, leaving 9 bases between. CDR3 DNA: TGTGCCAGCAGTTACTCGAGCAGGAACTACACCTTC. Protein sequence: CASSYSSRNYTF.

CDR3 sequence reads: CASSRGLEAFF. CDR3 in DNA: TGTGCCAGCTCCCGGGGACTTGAAGCTTTCTTT. The chain combines TRBV9 with TRBJ1-1; D is perhaps TRBD1 (5 bases). The V gene's germline CDR1 is SGDLS and CDR2 YYNGEE. V lost 7 bases and J lost 7, with 11 bases in between. This CDR3 comprises 11 residues.

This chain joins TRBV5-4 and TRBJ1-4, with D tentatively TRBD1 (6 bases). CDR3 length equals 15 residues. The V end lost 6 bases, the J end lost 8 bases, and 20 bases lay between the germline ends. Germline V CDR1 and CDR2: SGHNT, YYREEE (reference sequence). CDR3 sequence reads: CASTETAGEGEKLFF. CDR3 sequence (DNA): TGTGCCAGCACCGAAACGGCAGGGGAGGGCGAAAAACTGTTTTTT.

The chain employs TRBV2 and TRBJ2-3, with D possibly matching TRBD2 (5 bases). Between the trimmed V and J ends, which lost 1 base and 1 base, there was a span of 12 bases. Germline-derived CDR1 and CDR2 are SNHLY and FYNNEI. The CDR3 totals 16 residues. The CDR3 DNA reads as TGTGCCAGCAGTGAAGTTCGGGGTTTCGGCACAGATACGCAGTATTTT. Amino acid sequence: CASSEVRGFGTDTQYF. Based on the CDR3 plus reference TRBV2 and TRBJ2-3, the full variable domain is EPEVTQTPSHQVTQMGQEVILRCVPISNHLYFYWYRQILGQKVEFLVSFYNNEISEKSEIFDDQFSVERPDGSNFTLKIRSTKLEDSAMYFCASSEVRGFGTDTQYFGPGTRLTVL.

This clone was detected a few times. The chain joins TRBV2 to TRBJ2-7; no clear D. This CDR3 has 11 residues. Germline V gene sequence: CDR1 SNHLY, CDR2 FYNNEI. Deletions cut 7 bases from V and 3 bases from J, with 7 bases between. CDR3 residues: CASTPFYEQYF. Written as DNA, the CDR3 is TGTGCCAGCACCCCGTTCTACGAGCAGTACTTC.

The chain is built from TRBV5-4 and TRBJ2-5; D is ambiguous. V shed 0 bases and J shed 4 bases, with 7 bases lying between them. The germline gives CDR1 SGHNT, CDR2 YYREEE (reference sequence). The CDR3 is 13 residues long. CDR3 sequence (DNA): TGTGCCAGCAGCTTGGTTTCTAGAGAGACCCAGTACTTC. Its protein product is CASSLVSRETQYF.

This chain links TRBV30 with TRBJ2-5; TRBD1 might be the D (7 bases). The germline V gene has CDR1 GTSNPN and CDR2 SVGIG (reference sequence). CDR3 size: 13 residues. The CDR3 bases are TGTCCGGCGGAGGGACAGAAAGAAGAGACCCAGTACTTC. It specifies CPAEGQKEETQYF.

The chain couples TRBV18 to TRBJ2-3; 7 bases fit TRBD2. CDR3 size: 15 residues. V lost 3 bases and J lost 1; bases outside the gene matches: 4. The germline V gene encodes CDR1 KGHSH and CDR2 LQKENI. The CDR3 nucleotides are TGTGCCAGCTCACCGCTGGGGGGGGGCACAGATACGCAGTATTTT. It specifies CASSPLGGGTDTQYF.

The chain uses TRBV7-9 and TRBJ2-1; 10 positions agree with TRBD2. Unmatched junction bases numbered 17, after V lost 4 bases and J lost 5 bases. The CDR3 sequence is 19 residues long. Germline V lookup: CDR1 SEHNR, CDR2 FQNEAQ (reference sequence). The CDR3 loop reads CASSSIRDGLAGVHNEQFF. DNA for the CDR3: TGTGCCAGCAGCTCAATCCGGGACGGGCTAGCGGGGGTCCACAATGAGCAGTTCTTC.

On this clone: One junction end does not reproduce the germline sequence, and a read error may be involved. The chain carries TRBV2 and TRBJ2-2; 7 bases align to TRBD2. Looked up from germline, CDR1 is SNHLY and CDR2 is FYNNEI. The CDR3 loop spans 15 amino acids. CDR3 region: CPSSELGGFAGELFF. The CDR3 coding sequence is TGTCCCAGCAGTGAGCTGGGAGGGTTCGCCGGGGAGCTGTTTTTT.

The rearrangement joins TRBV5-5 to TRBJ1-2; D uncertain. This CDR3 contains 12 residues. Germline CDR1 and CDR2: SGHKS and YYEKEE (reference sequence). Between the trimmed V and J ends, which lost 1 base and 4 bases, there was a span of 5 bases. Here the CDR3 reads CASSLPSYGYTF. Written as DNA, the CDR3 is TGTGCCAGCAGCTTGCCCAGCTATGGCTACACCTTC.

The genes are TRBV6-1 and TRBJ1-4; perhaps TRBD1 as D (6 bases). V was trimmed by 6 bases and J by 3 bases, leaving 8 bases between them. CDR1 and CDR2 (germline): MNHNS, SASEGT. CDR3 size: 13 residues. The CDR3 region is CASSGGPNEKLFF. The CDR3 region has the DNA TGTGCCAGCAGCGGGGGGCCTAATGAAAAACTGTTTTTT.

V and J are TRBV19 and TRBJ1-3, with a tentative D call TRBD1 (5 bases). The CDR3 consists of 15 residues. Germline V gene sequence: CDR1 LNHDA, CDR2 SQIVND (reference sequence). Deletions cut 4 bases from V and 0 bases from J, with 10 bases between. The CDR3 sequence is CASSTDRASGNTIYF. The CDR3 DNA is TGTGCCAGTAGTACCGACAGAGCCTCTGGAAACACCATATATTTT.

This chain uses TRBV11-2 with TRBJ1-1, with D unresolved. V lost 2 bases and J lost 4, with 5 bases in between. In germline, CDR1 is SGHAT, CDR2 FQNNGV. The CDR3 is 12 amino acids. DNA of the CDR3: TGTGCCAGCAGCTTACGAGGCACTGAAGCTTTCTTT. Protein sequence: CASSLRGTEAFF.

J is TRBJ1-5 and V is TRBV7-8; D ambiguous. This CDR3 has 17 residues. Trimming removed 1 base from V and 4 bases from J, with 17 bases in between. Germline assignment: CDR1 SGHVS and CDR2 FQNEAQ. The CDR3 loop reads CASSLGVGGDLNQPQHF. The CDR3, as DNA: TGTGCCAGCAGCTTAGGGGTAGGCGGCGACCTGAATCAGCCCCAGCATTTT.

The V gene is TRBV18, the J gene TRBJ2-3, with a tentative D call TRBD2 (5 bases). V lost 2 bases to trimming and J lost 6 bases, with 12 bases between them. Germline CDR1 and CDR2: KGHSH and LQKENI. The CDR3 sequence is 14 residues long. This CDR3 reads CASSPLREPDTQYF. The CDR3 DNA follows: TGTGCCAGCTCACCATTGAGGGAACCCGATACGCAGTATTTT.

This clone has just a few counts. The CDR3: CASRDTNEQFF. Written as DNA, the CDR3 is TGTGCCAGCAGGGACACGAATGAGCAGTTCTTC. This rearrangement joins TRBV6-5 to TRBJ2-1, with D possibly being TRBD1 (5 bases). Germline V gives CDR1 MNHEY, CDR2 SVGAGI. The CDR3 has 11 amino acids. The V end was cut by 6 bases, the J end by 7 bases, with 7 bases between.